This T cell receptor (beta chain) came from a study of blood T cells in healthy people across ages. With regard to this clonotype: Its ends do not fully match the called genes, so a read error is possible.

The use of a sample-barcoded 5' primer and a J-beta primer mix characterized a second PCR of 7 to 11 cycles. TCRdb reprocessed the 5' RACE reads with MiXCR, giving one entry per CDR3 protein. The sample lists roughly 560,000 distinct CDR3 sequences, approximately 25% seen once, with approximately 8.7% in the top ten. The CDR3 totals 13 residues. Germline V lookup: CDR1 DFQATT, CDR2 SNEGSKA (reference sequence). These data were also reused for a study on T cells of mothers and their children.

The sample consisted of blood. The V gene is TRBV20-1, the J gene TRBJ2-5; the D gene is possibly TRBD1 (6 bases). This clonotype was obtained from a boy aged 5 to 17 in good health. Here the CDR3 DNA reads TGCAGTGCTAGGTTTAGGGGACAAGAGACCCAGCACTTC. Protein product: CSARFRGQETQHF.